This T cell receptor beta chain was sequenced for a study of shared clonotypes between healthy human individuals. Study results and limitations: Estimated richness was generally greater in naive than memory subsets.

Method: immunoSEQ multiplex PCR; TCRdb's copy keeps in-frame clones and lacks some. This sample yields about 2.4 million clones, of which 93% are seen a single time; approximately 0.35% belongs to the top ten. About this clone itself: Its specificity is not known.

This CDR3 region has 12 residues. Per germline, CDR1 MDHEN and CDR2 SYDVKM. Deletions cut 6 bases from V and 2 bases from J, with 8 bases between. The sample taken for sequencing was naive CD4+ T cells from PBMCs. Subset in this sample: CD45RA+ positively selected. The genes are TRBV28 and TRBJ2-7; D not certain. The receptor comes from a man aged 18-30 years in good health. Some clones in this sample may be carry-over from other donors' samples. CDR3 DNA sequence: TGTGCCAGCAGCTCCAGCCCCTACGAGCAGTACTTC. Protein product: CASSSSPYEQYF.